Listed below are T cell receptor beta chains from one sample, sequenced in a study of blood T cell repertoires in COVID-19. The assay was immunoSEQ multiplex PCR, and TCRdb's table has in-frame clones only and misses some. The data contain about 160,000 clones, more than 75% of them singletons. The specimen sequenced was peripheral blood. These receptors all come from a man aged 55 to 70 with COVID-19, enrolled during active disease. Both conserved end residues are part of each CDR3. The D gene is left open where the match is weak. The size of a clone is reported for some rows only, either as once, few or many, or as a class for expanded clones.

V gene: TRBV27
J gene: TRBJ2-7
clone size: NA
D gene: NA
CDR3 protein: CASRPGVGEQYF
CDR3 DNA: TGTGCCAGCCGACCCGGGGTTGGCGAGCAGTACTTC

V gene: TRBV7-8
J gene: TRBJ2-5
clone size: NA
D gene: TRBD1
CDR3 protein: CASSYRGRETQYF
CDR3 DNA: TGTGCCAGCAGCTACAGGGGACGGGAGACCCAGTACTTC

V gene: TRBV6-6
J gene: TRBJ2-1
clone size: NA
D gene: NA
CDR3 protein: CASSYYGRSLYNEQFF
CDR3 DNA: TGTGCCAGCAGTTATTACGGGAGAAGTTTATACAATGAGCAGTTCTTC

V gene: TRBV7-3
J gene: TRBJ2-3
clone size: NA
D gene: TRBD2
CDR3 protein: CASSPGLASRDTQYF
CDR3 DNA: TGTGCCAGCAGCCCAGGACTAGCGAGCAGAGATACGCAGTATTTT

V gene: TRBV6-2/TRBV6-3
J gene: TRBJ1-1
clone size: NA
D gene: NA
CDR3 protein: CASSFTGYEAFF
CDR3 DNA: TGTGCCAGCAGTTTTACAGGATACGAAGCTTTCTTT

V gene: TRBV5-1
J gene: TRBJ2-3
clone size: NA
D gene: NA
CDR3 protein: CASSRESATDTQYF
CDR3 DNA: TGCGCCAGCAGCCGGGAGAGTGCGACAGATACGCAGTATTTT

V gene: TRBV27
J gene: TRBJ1-5
clone size: NA
D gene: TRBD1
CDR3 protein: CASSLTGDQPQHF
CDR3 DNA: TGTGCCAGCAGTTTAACAGGGGATCAGCCCCAGCATTTT

V gene: TRBV4-3
J gene: TRBJ2-6
clone size: once
D gene: NA
CDR3 protein: CASSHSTGPPGANVLTF
CDR3 DNA: TGCGCCAGCAGCCATTCCACAGGGCCTCCTGGGGCCAACGTCCTGACTTTC

V gene: TRBV19
J gene: TRBJ1-6
clone size: NA
D gene: TRBD1
CDR3 protein: CASSITGGISPLHF
CDR3 DNA: TGTGCCAGTAGTATTACAGGGGGAATTTCACCCCTCCACTTT

V gene: TRBV10-3
J gene: TRBJ2-7
clone size: NA
D gene: TRBD1
CDR3 protein: CAISTGQGAYEQYF
CDR3 DNA: TGTGCCATCAGTACTGGACAGGGGGCATACGAGCAGTACTTC

V gene: TRBV19
J gene: TRBJ2-2
clone size: NA
D gene: TRBD1
CDR3 protein: CASRSTGGYSTNTGELFF
CDR3 DNA: TGTGCCAGTAGATCGACAGGGGGATACTCAACGAACACCGGGGAGCTGTTTTTT

V gene: TRBV5-5
J gene: TRBJ1-2
clone size: NA
D gene: NA
CDR3 protein: CASSPAGNYGYTF
CDR3 DNA: TGTGCCAGCAGCCCGGCGGGTAACTATGGCTACACCTTC

V gene: TRBV10-3
J gene: TRBJ2-5
clone size: NA
D gene: TRBD1
CDR3 protein: CAISEQDRGRETQYF
CDR3 DNA: TGTGCCATCAGTGAACAAGACAGGGGCCGAGAGACCCAGTACTTC

V gene: TRBV14
J gene: TRBJ2-7
clone size: NA
D gene: TRBD1
CDR3 protein: CASSQRTGGEYF
CDR3 DNA: TGTGCCAGCAGCCAACGTACAGGGGGCGAGTACTTC

V gene: TRBV19
J gene: TRBJ2-1
clone size: NA
D gene: TRBD2
CDR3 protein: CASSFLAGSNEQFF
CDR3 DNA: TGTGCCAGTAGTTTCCTAGCGGGGAGCAATGAGCAGTTCTTC

V gene: TRBV7-9
J gene: TRBJ1-4
clone size: NA
D gene: NA
CDR3 protein: CASSLPGTNEKLFF
CDR3 DNA: TGTGCCAGCAGCTTACCCGGAACTAATGAAAAACTGTTTTTT

V gene: TRBV5-4
J gene: TRBJ1-3
clone size: few
D gene: NA
CDR3 protein: CASSSGTSGNTIYF
CDR3 DNA: TGTGCCAGCAGTTCGGGGACATCTGGAAACACCATATATTTT

V gene: TRBV28
J gene: TRBJ1-5
clone size: NA
D gene: NA
CDR3 protein: CASRPSDRQVGQPQHF
CDR3 DNA: TGTGCCAGCAGACCCTCGGACCGACAGGTCGGTCAGCCCCAGCATTTT

V gene: TRBV2
J gene: TRBJ1-1
clone size: once
D gene: TRBD1
CDR3 protein: CASRLLRTGHTEAFF
CDR3 DNA: TGTGCCAGCAGGTTACTAAGGACAGGGCACACTGAAGCTTTCTTT

V gene: TRBV13
J gene: TRBJ2-1
clone size: NA
D gene: NA
CDR3 protein: CASGRVNEQFF
CDR3 DNA: TGTGCCAGCGGTAGAGTCAATGAGCAGTTCTTC

V gene: TRBV19
J gene: TRBJ1-5
clone size: once
D gene: NA
CDR3 protein: CASNLEGNQPQHF
CDR3 DNA: TGTGCCAGTAATTTGGAGGGCAATCAGCCCCAGCATTTT

V gene: TRBV3-1/TRBV3-2
J gene: TRBJ2-1
clone size: NA
D gene: NA
CDR3 protein: CASSQSTSSYNEQFF
CDR3 DNA: TGTGCCAGCAGCCAATCGACTAGCTCCTACAATGAGCAGTTCTTC

V gene: TRBV6-6
J gene: TRBJ1-2
clone size: NA
D gene: TRBD1
CDR3 protein: CASSSGQVYGYTF
CDR3 DNA: TGTGCCAGCAGTTCGGGACAGGTCTATGGCTACACCTTC

V gene: TRBV11-3
J gene: TRBJ2-7
clone size: NA
D gene: NA
CDR3 protein: CASSSQLRDSIYEQYF
CDR3 DNA: TGTGCCAGCAGCTCGCAACTCCGGGACTCTATCTACGAGCAGTACTTC

V gene: TRBV7-2
J gene: TRBJ2-3
clone size: NA
D gene: TRBD2
CDR3 protein: CASKLAGGTDTQYF
CDR3 DNA: TGTGCCAGTAAACTAGCGGGAGGAACAGATACGCAGTATTTT

V gene: TRBV7-2
J gene: TRBJ1-1
clone size: many
D gene: TRBD1
CDR3 protein: CASSLGAGGLTEAFF
CDR3 DNA: TGTGCCAGCAGCTTGGGTGCAGGGGGCTTAACTGAAGCTTTCTTT

V gene: TRBV5-4
J gene: TRBJ1-4
clone size: NA
D gene: NA
CDR3 protein: CASSPRGATNEKLFF
CDR3 DNA: TGTGCCAGCAGCCCGCGGGGGGCCACTAATGAAAAACTGTTTTTT

V gene: TRBV6-5
J gene: TRBJ1-2
clone size: NA
D gene: TRBD1
CDR3 protein: CASSPGQGALSGYTF
CDR3 DNA: TGTGCCAGCAGTCCCGGACAGGGAGCTCTATCTGGCTACACCTTC

V gene: TRBV28
J gene: TRBJ2-7
clone size: NA
D gene: NA
CDR3 protein: CASKRQGGSYEQYF
CDR3 DNA: TGTGCCAGCAAAAGACAGGGAGGATCCTACGAGCAGTACTTC

V gene: TRBV11-2
J gene: TRBJ1-1
clone size: few
D gene: NA
CDR3 protein: CASSFGLNTEAFF
CDR3 DNA: TGTGCCAGCAGCTTTGGCTTGAACACTGAAGCTTTCTTT

V gene: TRBV4-3
J gene: TRBJ1-5
clone size: NA
D gene: NA
CDR3 protein: CASSQEAGSNQPQHF
CDR3 DNA: TGCGCCAGCAGCCAAGAAGCGGGAAGCAATCAGCCCCAGCATTTT

V gene: TRBV7-2
J gene: TRBJ2-4
clone size: NA
D gene: TRBD2
CDR3 protein: CASSAEGLGRGTKNIQYF
CDR3 DNA: TGTGCCAGCAGCGCAGAGGGACTGGGGCGGGGGACCAAAAACATTCAGTACTTC

V gene: TRBV7-9
J gene: TRBJ1-1
clone size: NA
D gene: TRBD1
CDR3 protein: CASSLRTGGAFF
CDR3 DNA: TGTGCCAGCAGCTTAAGGACAGGGGGAGCTTTCTTT

V gene: TRBV7-2
J gene: TRBJ2-5
clone size: NA
D gene: TRBD2
CDR3 protein: CASSQKSSGVETQYF
CDR3 DNA: TGTGCCAGCAGCCAGAAATCTAGCGGGGTAGAGACCCAGTACTTC

V gene: TRBV9
J gene: TRBJ2-3
clone size: NA
D gene: TRBD2
CDR3 protein: CASSAFGTSGGESTDTQYF
CDR3 DNA: TGTGCCAGCAGCGCCTTCGGGACTAGCGGGGGGGAAAGCACAGATACGCAGTATTTT

V gene: TRBV28
J gene: TRBJ1-5
clone size: NA
D gene: NA
CDR3 protein: CASRAGEGGQPQHF
CDR3 DNA: TGTGCCAGCAGAGCAGGAGAGGGCGGTCAGCCCCAGCATTTT

V gene: TRBV19
J gene: TRBJ2-7
clone size: NA
D gene: NA
CDR3 protein: CASTMDSTYEQYF
CDR3 DNA: TGTGCCAGTACCATGGACAGCACCTACGAGCAGTACTTC

V gene: TRBV7-2
J gene: TRBJ1-2
clone size: NA
D gene: TRBD1
CDR3 protein: CASSPQGADYGYTF
CDR3 DNA: TGTGCCAGCAGCCCCCAGGGGGCGGACTATGGCTACACCTTC

V gene: TRBV25-1
J gene: TRBJ1-2
clone size: NA
D gene: NA
CDR3 protein: CASSEAGYGYTF
CDR3 DNA: TGTGCCAGCAGTGAGGCAGGCTATGGCTACACCTTC

V gene: TRBV6-2/TRBV6-3
J gene: TRBJ1-1
clone size: NA
D gene: TRBD1
CDR3 protein: CASSYTGQGAEAFF
CDR3 DNA: TGTGCCAGCAGTTACACAGGACAGGGGGCTGAAGCTTTCTTT

V gene: TRBV4-2
J gene: TRBJ2-7
clone size: NA
D gene: TRBD2
CDR3 protein: CASSQDHGLGQYF
CDR3 DNA: TGTGCCAGCAGCCAAGATCACGGACTAGGACAGTACTTC

V gene: TRBV4-3
J gene: TRBJ2-3
clone size: NA
D gene: TRBD1
CDR3 protein: CASSQLQGADTQYF
CDR3 DNA: TGCGCCAGCAGCCAGCTACAGGGGGCAGATACGCAGTATTTT

V gene: TRBV28
J gene: TRBJ1-2
clone size: few
D gene: TRBD1
CDR3 protein: CASSETGAGGYGYTF
CDR3 DNA: TGTGCCAGCAGTGAGACAGGGGCCGGTGGATATGGCTACACCTTC

V gene: TRBV27
J gene: TRBJ1-2
clone size: NA
D gene: TRBD1
CDR3 protein: CASSLLPPQGAENYGYTF
CDR3 DNA: TGTGCCAGCAGTTTATTACCCCCGCAGGGGGCGGAGAACTATGGCTACACCTTC

V gene: TRBV27
J gene: TRBJ1-2
clone size: NA
D gene: NA
CDR3 protein: CASSFRGRATNYGYTF
CDR3 DNA: TGTGCCAGCAGTTTCCGTGGGAGGGCCACTAACTATGGCTACACCTTC

V gene: TRBV19
J gene: TRBJ1-5
clone size: NA
D gene: NA
CDR3 protein: CASSRQDSNQPQHF
CDR3 DNA: TGTGCCAGTAGTCGACAGGATTCCAATCAGCCCCAGCATTTT

V gene: TRBV3-1/TRBV3-2
J gene: TRBJ2-3
clone size: few
D gene: NA
CDR3 protein: CASSQVDRNSDTQYF
CDR3 DNA: TGTGCCAGCAGCCAAGTAGACAGAAACAGTGATACGCAGTATTTT